This T cell receptor beta chain was sequenced during a study of cytomegalovirus exposure and HLA in healthy donors. In the PCR, 60 Vbeta and 13 Jbeta primers were used. Clones were sequenced by immunoSEQ multiplex PCR, and TCRdb holds only the in-frame ones, with some missing. The profile shows more than 150,000 clones, 84% of them singletons. This CDR3 comprises 11 residues. The germline CDR1 and CDR2 sequences are GTSNPN and SVGIG (reference sequence). The TCR originated in a boy younger than 10 in good health and CMV-seronegative. The sample consisted of PBMCs. V is TRBV30 and J is TRBJ2-5; no clear D. The end of the DNA aligns better with TRBJ2-7, so the J call may be wrong. The CDR3 DNA reads as TGTGCCTTGGGCAGGCCGTACGAGCAGTACTTC. The encoded protein is CALGRPYEQYF.